The 7 T cell receptor beta chains given below trace back to one sample, sequenced in a study of tumor and adjacent non-tumor tissue in lung cancer. A modified ARM-PCR protocol with three rounds of nested PCR amplified TCRbeta. TCRdb reprocessed the multiplex PCR reads with MiXCR, giving one entry per CDR3 protein. The repertoire consists of about 68,000 distinct CDR3 sequences, with approximately 63% occurring once and the leading ten covering just over 20%. RNA was extracted from bulk tissue without any cell sorting. Sample: lung tumor tissue. Receptors were obtained from a man aged 50 to 60 with non-small cell lung cancer.

The CDR3 protein is CASTPYSRNTYNEQFF. Here the CDR3 DNA reads TGTGCCAGCACTCCTTATAGCCGGAATACCTACAATGAGCAGTTCTTC. The chain recombines TRBV6-2 or TRBV6-3 with TRBJ2-1; no reliable D call. V was shortened by 7 bases and J by 2 bases, with 18 bases between the two germline ends. The CDR3 length is 16 residues. CDR1 MNHEY and CDR2 SVGEGT come from the germline V gene.

This clonotype has just one count. A clone one base away is much larger, so this may be a read error. The chain links TRBV29-1 to TRBJ2-7, with 9 nucleotides matching TRBD2. The length of the CDR3 is 13 residues. V shed 8 bases, J shed 6 bases, and the junction held 11 bases outside the gene matches. Germline-derived CDR1 and CDR2 are SQVTM and ANQGSEA. The CDR3 sequence is CSSEGAGGPEQYF. Written as DNA, the CDR3 is TGCAGCTCCGAGGGCGCGGGAGGGCCCGAGCAGTACTTC.

Concerning this clonotype itself: One junction end does not reproduce the germline sequence, and a read error may be involved. The CDR3, as DNA: TGTGCCAGCAGCCCTGGGAACAGCCATGAGCAGTTTTTC. Protein sequence: CASSPGNSHEQFF. The rearrangement uses TRBV11-2 and TRBJ2-1; D not resolved. CDR3 length: 13 residues. In germline, CDR1 is SGHAT, CDR2 FQNNGV.

The rearrangement links TRBV28 to TRBJ2-1; 11 bases are a match to TRBD2. CDR3 length: 16 residues. The germline gives CDR1 MDHEN, CDR2 SYDVKM. The junction had 10 bases not matched to a gene; V was cut back by 7 bases and J by 5 bases. Here the CDR3 reads CASTKGGTSGNNEQFF. Here the CDR3 DNA reads TGTGCCAGCACCAAAGGCGGGACTAGCGGTAACAATGAGCAGTTCTTC.

A word on this clonotype: A junction end diverges from the germline sequence, so it may reflect a read error. V is TRBV14 and J is TRBJ2-5; D could derive from TRBD1 or TRBD2 (6 bases each). Germline CDR1 reads SGHDN; CDR2 reads FVKESK. This CDR3 is 16 amino acids long. For the CDR3, the DNA is TGTGCCAACAGCCCTGTGATAGGGGGGATCGGGGAGACCCAGTACTTC. Protein: CANSPVIGGIGETQYF. Complete variable domain (other parts from reference TRBV14 and TRBJ2-5): EAGVTQFPSHSVIEKGQTVTLRCDPISGHDNLYWYRRVMGKEIKFLLHFVKESKQDESGMPNNRFLAERTGGTYSTLKVQPAELEDSGVYFCANSPVIGGIGETQYFGPGTRLLVL.

CDR3 nucleotide sequence: TGTGCCAGTAGCCATGGGGTGGATACGCAGTATTTT. Its translation: CASSHGVDTQYF. The chain joins TRBV11-2 to TRBJ2-3; D is unresolved. V lost 9 bases and J 6 bases, leaving 13 bases between the germline ends. The CDR3 loop spans 12 amino acids. Germline loops: CDR1 SGHAT, CDR2 FQNNGV.

This chain links TRBV11-3 with TRBJ2-7; the match to TRBD1 covers 8 bases. Germline assignment: CDR1 SGHNT and CDR2 YENEEA. The CDR3 is 15 amino acids. CDR3 loop: CVNSLGATGVYEQYF. The CDR3 DNA sequence: TGTGTCAACAGCTTAGGTGCGACAGGGGTCTACGAGCAGTACTTC.